Listed here are 30 T cell receptor beta chains from one sample, sequenced in a study of T cells in women clearing cervical HPV infection. The table came from immunoSEQ multiplex PCR; TCRdb's copy has only in-frame clones and leaves some out. The table lists some 25,000 clones. Sequenced: blood buffy coat. Every receptor here comes from a woman aged 18-70 years with a cervical HPV16 infection that either progressed to CIN3+ or cleared (not recorded which).

The sequenced CDR3 bases are TGTGCCAGTAGCCTTAGGACTGCTGAA. Its translation: CASSLRTAE. The entire CDR3 protein is CASSLRTAEAFF. The genes are TRBV19 and TRBJ1-1; D call uncertain. Read coverage stops 3 residues before the CDR3 terminus; the germline J gene supplies the remainder. The V and J ends lost 6 bases and 6 bases respectively, with 11 bases between them. Germline CDR1 LNHDA, CDR2 SQIVND (reference sequence). The CDR3 consists of 12 residues.

In regard to this clone: The read ends 3 residues early relative to the CDR3; the germline J gene fills the gap. The chain is built from TRBV7-2 and TRBJ2-2; D ambiguous. The CDR3 is made up of 15 amino acids. Germline V CDR1 and CDR2: SGHTA, FQGNSA. The CDR3 loop is CASSSDSATNEKLFF. Incomplete CDR3 DNA: TGTGCCAGCAGCTCGGATTCGGCAACTAATGAAAAG.

Points on this clone: The read halts 3 residues ahead of the CDR3 end, with the missing end drawn from the germline J gene. This chain uses TRBV19 with TRBJ2-1; 11 bases match TRBD1. J lost 7 bases, V lost 5 bases, and 7 bases had no gene match. Germline V CDR1 and CDR2: LNHDA, SQIVND (reference sequence). The CDR3 is made up of 15 amino acids. CDR3: CASSGAGTGGNEQFF. The sequenced part of the CDR3 DNA is TGTGCCAGTAGTGGGGCCGGGACAGGGGGTAATGAG.

A note on this clone: The read ends 3 residues before the CDR3 terminus; that terminus is restored from the germline J gene. The chain combines TRBV7-6 with TRBJ2-2; 14 bases agree with TRBD2. CDR3 size: 18 residues. V lost 5 bases, J lost 10 bases, and 15 bases stayed unmatched. Looked up from germline, CDR1 is SGHVS and CDR2 is FNYEAQ. This chain's CDR3 is CASSQTYSRTSGRSELFF. CDR3 DNA, as far as it was read: TGTGCCAGCAGCCAGACATATAGTAGGACTAGCGGGAGGTCGGAG.

Comment on this clone: The read is 3 residues too short to cover the CDR3 end, so that end is filled in from the germline J gene. V usage is TRBV30 and J usage is TRBJ2-7; no reliable D call. There are 11 residues in the CDR3. V shed 2 bases and J shed 3 bases, with 5 bases lying between them. In germline, CDR1 is GTSNPN, CDR2 SVGIG (reference sequence). The CDR3 sequence is CAWSSDYEQYF. The CDR3 bases that were read are TGTGCCTGGAGTTCAGACTACGAG.

Points on this clone: The read terminates 3 residues ahead of where the CDR3 ends, so the germline J gene completes it. The chain combines TRBV7-9 with TRBJ2-3, with TRBD1 matching 7 bases. In germline, CDR1 is SEHNR, CDR2 FQNEAQ (reference sequence). This CDR3 region has 14 residues. V was clipped by 6 bases and J by 7 bases; unmatched bases: 10. The CDR3 loop reads CASSDRVLTYTQYF. The CDR3 DNA, read in part, is TGTGCCAGCAGTGACAGGGTTCTGACTTATACG. Complete variable domain (other parts from reference TRBV7-9 and TRBJ2-3): DTGVSQNPRHKITKRGQNVTFRCDPISEHNRLYWYRQTLGQGPEFLTYFQNEAQLEKSRLLSDRFSAERPKGSFSTLEIQRTEQGDSAMYLCASSDRVLTYTQYFGPGTRLTVL.

As concerns this clone: The read halts 3 residues ahead of the CDR3 end, with the missing end drawn from the germline J gene. The chain carries TRBV2 and TRBJ1-4; 9 bases are a match to TRBD1. With 2 bases clipped from V and 8 bases from J, the junction kept 15 bases outside the gene matches. In germline, CDR1 is SNHLY, CDR2 FYNNEI. The CDR3 loop spans 18 amino acids. CDR3 DNA, as far as it was read: TGTGCCAGCAGTGAAAATGCAGACTACAGGGGGCTGGGGGAAAAA. Translation gives CASSENADYRGLGEK. The whole CDR3 sequence is CASSENADYRGLGEKLFF.

Of note for this clone: The read finishes 3 residues shy of the CDR3 end, and the germline J gene is used to complete it. V gene TRBV5-1 combines with J gene TRBJ2-5; perhaps D is TRBD1 or TRBD2 (5 bases each). This CDR3 contains 16 residues. CDR1 and CDR2 from the germline V gene are SGHRS and YFSETQ. V was trimmed by 5 bases and J by 3 bases, leaving 20 bases between them. CDR3 DNA (partial): TGCGCCAGCAGGCGCAGGGAGCTTCGTTCGGAAGAGACC. Its protein product is CASRRRELRSEET. The whole CDR3 sequence reads CASRRRELRSEETQYF.

Concerning this clone itself: With the read ending 3 residues before the CDR3 end, the germline J gene is used to fill in that end. The chain links TRBV6-1 to TRBJ1-2; TRBD1 agrees at 9 bases. The CDR3 extends over 17 amino acids. The V gene's germline CDR1 is MNHNS and CDR2 SASEGT. The CDR3 protein is CASSEFRTGTGYGGYTF. The DNA read from the CDR3 is TGTGCCAGCAGTGAATTCCGTACCGGGACAGGGTACGGGGGC.

To note about this clone: The read stops 3 residues short of the end of the CDR3; the missing end is completed from the germline J gene. The V gene is TRBV5-1, the J gene TRBJ2-3; maybe TRBD2 (6 bases). The V end was cut by 1 base, the J end by 6 bases, with 12 bases between. CDR1 SGHRS and CDR2 YFSETQ come from the germline V gene. This CDR3 comprises 14 residues. CDR3 amino acids: CASSLQTSSDTQYF. The part of the CDR3 DNA that was read is TGCGCCAGCAGCTTGCAGACTAGTAGCGATACG.

A note on this clone: The DNA ends 3 residues before the CDR3 does, and the rest of the CDR3 is filled in from the germline J gene. The gene calls are TRBV30 and TRBJ1-2; D is ambiguous. The CDR3 consists of 13 residues. Germline CDR1 is GTSNPN and CDR2 is SVGIG (reference sequence). The DNA read from the CDR3 is TGTGCCTGGAGTCGCCAAAGCACAGATACC. The encoded protein is CAWSRQSTDT. The complete CDR3 protein is CAWSRQSTDTYTF.

As concerns this clone: The read halts 3 residues ahead of the CDR3 end, with the missing end drawn from the germline J gene. The V call is TRBV5-1, the J call TRBJ2-2; D remains ambiguous. Germline V gene lookup returns CDR1 SGHRS and CDR2 YFSETQ. Between the trimmed V and J ends, which lost 2 bases and 0 bases, there was a span of 11 bases. This CDR3 has 16 amino acids. This CDR3 reads CASSLFSEPNTGELFF. CDR3 DNA (partial): TGCGCCAGCAGCTTATTTTCCGAGCCGAACACCGGGGAG.

With regard to this clone: The read ends 3 residues early relative to the CDR3; the germline J gene fills the gap. The V and J genes are TRBV18 and TRBJ2-1; 9 bases are shared with TRBD2. The CDR3 covers 16 residues. The junction had 7 bases not matched to a gene; V was cut back by 2 bases and J by 5 bases. Per germline, CDR1 KGHSH and CDR2 LQKENI. The CDR3 sequence: CASSPSSSGKDNEQFF. The sequenced part of the CDR3 DNA is TGTGCCAGCTCACCATCGTCTAGCGGGAAGGACAATGAG. Full variable domain (remainder filled in from reference TRBV18 and TRBJ2-1): NAGVMQNPRHLVRRRGQEARLRCSPMKGHSHVYWYRQLPEEGLKFMVYLQKENIIDESGMPKERFSAEFPKEGPSILRIQQVVRGDSAAYFCASSPSSSGKDNEQFFGPGTRLTVL.

Comment on this clone: The sequence runs out 3 residues before the end of the CDR3; the remainder is reconstructed from the germline J gene. This rearrangement joins TRBV20-1 to TRBJ2-1, with TRBD2 matching over 7 bases. Per germline, CDR1 DFQATT and CDR2 SNEGSKA (reference sequence). The CDR3 is 14 residues long. Losses at the gene ends were 6 bases for V and 2 bases for J; bases not matched to a gene: 7. CDR3 DNA (partial): TGCAGTGCAATTCCTCGGGGGGCCTACAATGAG. It translates to CSAIPRGAYNE. The whole CDR3 region reads CSAIPRGAYNEQFF.

Note on this clone: The CDR3 end falls 3 residues outside the read, so it is completed with the germline J gene. The chain couples TRBV4-1 to TRBJ2-2, with TRBD2 identical over 8 bases. The CDR3 runs 16 residues. The germline V gene has CDR1 MGHRA and CDR2 YSYEKL. V gave up 4 bases and J gave up 6 bases; unmatched junction bases: 10. CDR3 region: CASSPVSGRGSGELFF. The covered CDR3 bases are TGCGCCAGCAGCCCAGTGAGCGGGAGAGGTTCCGGGGAG.

Concerning this clone itself: The read terminates 3 residues ahead of where the CDR3 ends, so the germline J gene completes it. The J gene is TRBJ2-7, the V gene TRBV7-6; possibly TRBD2 for D (7 bases). The length of the CDR3 is 15 residues. V lost 0 bases to trimming and J lost 6 bases, with 15 bases between them. Germline V gene data show CDR1 as SGHVS and CDR2 as FNYEAQ. Here the CDR3 reads CASSLALRGRGEQYF. The CDR3 bases that were read are TGTGCCAGCAGCTTAGCGCTGCGGGGGCGCGGCGAG.

Concerning this clone: The read halts 3 residues ahead of the CDR3 end, with the missing end drawn from the germline J gene. The rearrangement uses TRBV18 and TRBJ1-2; D is unresolved. The germline V gene has CDR1 KGHSH and CDR2 LQKENI. There are 12 residues in the CDR3. CDR3 DNA, as far as it was read: TGTGCCAGCTCACTATCGTCCTACGAC. Translation: CASSLSSYD. The full CDR3 reads CASSLSSYDYTF.

On this clone: With the read ending 3 residues before the CDR3 end, the germline J gene is used to fill in that end. The chain recombines TRBV7-6 with TRBJ1-1, with 7 bases aligning to TRBD1. The CDR3 extends over 15 amino acids. V lost 5 bases to trimming and J lost 1 base; unmatched junction nucleotides: 7. Germline V CDR1 and CDR2: SGHVS, FNYEAQ. The DNA read from the CDR3 is TGTGCCAGCAGCCCGGGACAGCGGGCGAACACTGAA. This gives the protein CASSPGQRANTE. The CDR3 in full is CASSPGQRANTEAFF.

A remark on this clone: The CDR3 end falls 3 residues outside the read, so it is completed with the germline J gene. The chain is built from TRBV11-2 and TRBJ2-1; tentative D call: TRBD2 (6 bases). CDR3 size: 15 residues. The V gene lost 7 bases and the J gene lost 6 bases, with 19 bases spanning the gap. Germline values: CDR1 SGHAT, CDR2 FQNNGV. Incomplete CDR3 DNA: TGTGCCAGCAACCCCGGGGCTAGCGCGTTCAATGAG. Amino acid sequence: CASNPGASAFNE. The entire CDR3 protein is CASNPGASAFNEQFF.

Regarding this clone: Sequencing ends 3 residues short of the CDR3 end; the germline J gene provides the rest. J is TRBJ2-5 and V is TRBV11-2; 7 bases fit TRBD1. CDR1 and CDR2 (germline): SGHAT, FQNNGV. The CDR3 consists of 13 residues. The V and J ends lost 4 bases and 7 bases, in that order; junction bases with no gene match: 6. Here the CDR3 reads CASSSDRAGTQYF. The sequenced part of the CDR3 DNA is TGTGCCAGCAGCTCCGACAGGGCCGGGACC. Based on the CDR3 plus reference TRBV11-2 and TRBJ2-5, the full variable domain is EAGVAQSPRYKIIEKRQSVAFWCNPISGHATLYWYQQILGQGPKLLIQFQNNGVVDDSQLPKDRFSAERLKGVDSTLKIQPAKLEDSAVYLCASSSDRAGTQYFGPGTRLLVL.

Comments on this clone: The read ends 3 residues shy of where the CDR3 ends; the end is completed using the germline J gene. This sequence joins TRBV11-2 and TRBJ2-7, with TRBD2 as a possible D gene (6 bases). The CDR3 extends over 14 amino acids. V lost 4 bases and J lost 4, with 14 bases in between. The germline CDR1 and CDR2 sequences are SGHAT and FQNNGV. The CDR3 bases that were read are TGTGCCAGCAGCTCAAGGAGGGTCCCATACGAG. Protein: CASSSRRVPYE. The entire CDR3 sequence reads CASSSRRVPYEQYF.

Concerning this clone itself: The sequence runs out 3 residues before the end of the CDR3; the remainder is reconstructed from the germline J gene. This rearrangement joins TRBV5-1 to TRBJ1-1; D is unclear. Germline V gene sequence: CDR1 SGHRS, CDR2 YFSETQ. This CDR3 comprises 13 residues. V was clipped by 1 base and J by 1 base, with 5 bases between them. The CDR3: CASSLNQNTEAFF. The CDR3 DNA, read in part, is TGCGCCAGCAGCTTGAATCAGAACACTGAA.

As to this clone: The read falls 3 residues short of the CDR3 end, and the missing part is taken from the germline J gene. The chain carries TRBV5-1 and TRBJ2-2; D is unresolved. V was trimmed by 1 base and J by 7 bases, leaving 5 bases between them. Germline V lookup: CDR1 SGHRS, CDR2 YFSETQ. The CDR3 is made up of 12 amino acids. CDR3 sequence: CASSLFSGELFF. The CDR3 bases that were read are TGCGCCAGCAGCTTGTTCAGCGGGGAG. Looking up the rest from reference TRBV5-1 and TRBJ2-2 gives the full variable domain: KAGVTQTPRYLIKTRGQQVTLSCSPISGHRSVSWYQQTPGQGLQFLFEYFSETQRNKGNFPGRFSGRQFSNSRSEMNVSTLELGDSALYLCASSLFSGELFFGEGSRLTVL.

As to this clone: The read finishes 3 residues shy of the CDR3 end, and the germline J gene is used to complete it. The chain combines TRBV19 with TRBJ1-1, with 8 bases fitting TRBD1. The CDR3 covers 15 residues. Germline V gene sequence: CDR1 LNHDA, CDR2 SQIVND (reference sequence). The part of the CDR3 DNA that was read is TGTGCCAGTAGACAATCCTGGACAGGGTATTCAGAA. Translated: CASRQSWTGYSE. The whole CDR3 sequence reads CASRQSWTGYSEAFF.

In regard to this clone: The sequenced fragment ends 3 residues before the CDR3 boundary, so the rest is inferred from the germline J gene. This chain uses TRBV4-1 with TRBJ2-7; a weak D match, TRBD1 (6 bases). In germline, CDR1 is MGHRA, CDR2 YSYEKL. Trimming removed 4 bases from V and 2 bases from J, with 15 bases in between. The CDR3 is 15 amino acids. CDR3 DNA (partial): TGCGCCAGCAGCCTCCAGACAGGCCGTCCCTACGAG. Translated: CASSLQTGRPYE. The whole CDR3 is CASSLQTGRPYEQYF.

As to this clone: The CDR3 end lies 3 residues beyond the end of the read and is filled in from the germline J gene. The rearrangement links TRBV5-1 to TRBJ2-7, with D perhaps TRBD2 (6 bases). Germline V lookup: CDR1 SGHRS, CDR2 YFSETQ. The CDR3 has 14 amino acids. The germline V and J ends were trimmed by 1 base and 1 base, with 9 bases remaining between them. The CDR3 region is CASSLTGDSYEQYF. CDR3 bases read: TGCGCCAGCAGCTTGACGGGGGATTCCTACGAG.

The sequenced CDR3 bases are TGTGCCAGCAGTGAAAGTTTGAAAAGGGCCAACACCGGGGAG. Amino acid sequence: CASSESLKRANTGE. The full CDR3 reads CASSESLKRANTGELFF. The rearrangement joins TRBV6-1 to TRBJ2-2, with D hard to call. The CDR3 goes on 3 residues after the read ends, and that part is filled in from the germline J gene. The germline V gene has CDR1 MNHNS and CDR2 SASEGT. The V end lost 2 bases, the J end lost 2 bases, and 15 bases lay between the germline ends. This CDR3 is 17 amino acids long.

On this clone: The read terminates 3 residues before the CDR3 end, so the remaining end is supplied by the germline J gene. This chain uses TRBV20-1 with TRBJ2-5; 12 bases map to TRBD1. The CDR3 is 16 residues long. Unmatched junction bases numbered 9, after V lost 2 bases and J lost 5 bases. Germline-derived CDR1 and CDR2 are DFQATT and SNEGSKA (reference sequence). The CDR3 sequence: CSARPRGQGAGETQYF. The sequenced CDR3 bases are TGCAGTGCTAGACCCCGGGGACAGGGGGCGGGGGAGACC.

Concerning this clone: The CDR3 is cut off 3 residues early in the read; its end comes from the germline J gene. V usage is TRBV5-4 and J usage is TRBJ2-7; D possibly corresponds to TRBD1 (8 bases). In germline, CDR1 is SGHNT, CDR2 YYREEE (reference sequence). V shed 3 bases and J shed 0 bases, with 10 bases lying between them. This CDR3 has 14 residues. The CDR3 here is CASSYRGGSYEQYF. Incomplete CDR3 DNA: TGTGCCAGCAGCTACAGGGGGGGCTCCTACGAG.

Turning to this clone: From the germline J gene comes the end of the CDR3, since the read stops 3 residues before it. The chain links TRBV11-3 to TRBJ2-5, with D uncertain. CDR3 length: 11 residues. V was clipped by 3 bases and J by 3 bases, with 2 bases between them. CDR1 is SGHNT, CDR2 YENEEA, per germline. The covered CDR3 bases are TGTGCCAGCAGCTTTAAAGAGACC. Translated, it gives CASSFKET. In full, the CDR3 is CASSFKETQYF.